Below, one T cell receptor (beta chain) is given with its context. This entry comes from a study of blood T cell repertoires in COVID-19. Whole-study context: Sites across the United States, Italy and Spain contributed samples from acute and convalescent COVID-19. Sources were T cells, B-cell-depleted T cells, or PBMCs; the material itself was cDNA or gDNA.

In the original analysis: Using reference gene primer amplification, nucleated cell counts were estimated. Sequenced by immunoSEQ multiplex PCR; TCRdb stores in-frame clones only, minus some. The V and J calls and clone size come from that table; D and trimming were worked out from the DNA. The sample lists hundreds of thousands of clones; 85% were seen once. This CDR3 is built from 15 residues. Germline CDR1 reads MDHEN; CDR2 reads SYDVKM. The V segment lost 6 bases and the J segment 3 bases; nucleotides outside the gene matches: 6. Sequenced sample: peripheral blood. The sequence was collected from a woman in her late teens or twenties with acute or convalescent COVID-19. The rearrangement links TRBV28 to TRBJ2-7; TRBD2 matches 12 bases. The CDR3 nucleotides read TGTGCCAGCAGAAGAACGGGACTAGCGGGCTACGAGCAGTACTTC. This encodes CASRRTGLAGYEQYF.